This record concerns one TCR beta chain sequence. The sample belongs to a study of blood T cell repertoires in COVID-19. Study summary: Researchers got acute and convalescent COVID-19 samples from the United States, Italy and Spain.

The Seattle patients joined while their infection was active and were tracked longitudinally afterward. Libraries were prepared by immunoSEQ multiplex PCR; TCRdb keeps only in-frame clonotypes and omits some of them. Of roughly 110,000 clones in the sample, 76% are singletons; the top ten hold roughly 6.2%. The trim removed 6 bases at V and 13 bases at J, leaving 8 bases unmatched. The CDR3 runs to 11 residues. The germline gives CDR1 MNHEY, CDR2 SVGAGI. Source material: peripheral blood. The chain has TRBV6-5 and TRBJ2-5; the match to TRBD1 covers 7 bases. This TCR derives from a man older than 75 with COVID-19, enrolled during active disease. CDR3 protein: CASSPGGEPYF. The CDR3 DNA reads as TGTGCCAGCAGCCCAGGGGGAGAGCCGTACTTC.